This TCR beta chain comes out of a study of shared clonotypes between healthy human individuals. V lost 6 bases to trimming and J lost 5 bases; unmatched junction nucleotides: 7. The CDR3 is 14 amino acids. Germline V lookup: CDR1 SGHRS, CDR2 YFSETQ. This clone was recorded once. What it recognizes is unknown. Every immunoSEQ plate was one replicate of a subset's evenly spread DNA. Libraries were prepared by immunoSEQ multiplex PCR; TCRdb keeps only in-frame clonotypes and omits some of them. This repertoire shows hundreds of thousands of clones, about nine tenths found once; its top ten account for roughly 16%. Findings and limits, study-wide: A small donor pool kept down the genetic and exposure-history diversity that was represented. Non-shared clonotypes showed lower generation probabilities than clonotypes common to all four donors.

The V and J genes are TRBV5-1 and TRBJ2-2; 7 bases are shared with TRBD2. The receptor was isolated from a man aged 18 to 29 in good health. The sample consisted of memory CD8+ T cells sorted from blood. Described subset: CD45RO+ cells pooled with CCR7-negative TemRA cells. Here the CDR3 reads CASTPGLETGELFF. The CDR3 coding sequence is TGCGCCAGCACCCCTGGACTAGAGACCGGGGAGCTGTTTTTT.